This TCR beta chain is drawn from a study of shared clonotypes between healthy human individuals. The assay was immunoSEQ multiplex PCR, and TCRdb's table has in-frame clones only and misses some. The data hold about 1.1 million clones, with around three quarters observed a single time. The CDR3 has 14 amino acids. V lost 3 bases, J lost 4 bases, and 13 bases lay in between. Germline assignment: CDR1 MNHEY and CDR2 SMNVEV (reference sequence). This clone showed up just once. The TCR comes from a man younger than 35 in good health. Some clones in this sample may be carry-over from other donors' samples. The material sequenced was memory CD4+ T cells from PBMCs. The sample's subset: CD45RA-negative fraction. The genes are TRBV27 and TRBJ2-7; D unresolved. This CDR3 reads CASSFTSIGYEQYF. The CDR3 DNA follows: TGTGCCAGCAGTTTTACGAGTATAGGGTACGAGCAGTACTTC.